This T cell receptor beta chain was found in a study of cytomegalovirus exposure and HLA in healthy donors. Study-level findings and limits: One later analysis, an examination of the 100 to 150 validation repertoires, found that first-cohort TCR clusters tended to co-occur in them. A few of the chains that were CMV-associated were confirmed in vitro to be specific for CMV antigens. Cytomegalovirus association was listed for 170 or so TCR beta chains. It was reportedly the case that the classifier diagnosed cytomegalovirus status with high specificity and sensitivity.

Unmatched junction bases numbered 13, after V lost 4 bases and J lost 6 bases. Per the germline V gene, CDR1 is MDHEN and CDR2 is SYDVKM. The CDR3 spans 17 residues. Using immunoSEQ multiplex PCR, the repertoire was profiled, and TCRdb retains in-frame clones only, with some absent. Here the sample spans some 41,000 clones, more than 85% being singletons. About this clone itself: Its antigen is unidentified.

The receptor's source is a woman under 30 in good health and CMV-seronegative. Source material: PBMCs. The chain uses TRBV28 and TRBJ1-2, with TRBD1 identical over 11 bases. The CDR3 nucleotides are TGTGCCAGCAGTTCCCCGACCGAAGGACAGGGGGCCCATGGCTACACCTTC. Its protein is CASSSPTEGQGAHGYTF.